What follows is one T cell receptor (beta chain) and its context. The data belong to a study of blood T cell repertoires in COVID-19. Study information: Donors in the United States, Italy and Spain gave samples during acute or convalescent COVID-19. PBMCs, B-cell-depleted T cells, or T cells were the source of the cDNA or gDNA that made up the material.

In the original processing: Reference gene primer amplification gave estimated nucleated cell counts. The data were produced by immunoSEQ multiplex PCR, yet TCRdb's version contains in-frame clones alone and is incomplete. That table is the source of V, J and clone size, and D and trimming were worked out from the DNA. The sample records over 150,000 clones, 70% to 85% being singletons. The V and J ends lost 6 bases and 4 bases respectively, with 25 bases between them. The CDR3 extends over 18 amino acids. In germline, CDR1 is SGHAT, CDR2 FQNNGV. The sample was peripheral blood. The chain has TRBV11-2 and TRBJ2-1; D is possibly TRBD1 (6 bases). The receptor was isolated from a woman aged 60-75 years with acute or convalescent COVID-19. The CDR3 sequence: CASRTNKPGQGRYNEQFF. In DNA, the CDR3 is TGTGCCAGCAGGACAAACAAACCGGGACAAGGGCGTTACAATGAGCAGTTCTTC.